This T cell receptor (beta chain) appears in the sequencing data of a study of CD8 T cells in Susac syndrome (dated by TCRdb to the late 2010s). Some background on the complete study: Repertoire sequencing was used to test whether CD8+ T cell activation and differentiation in Susac syndrome was antigen driven. Beyond this particular receptor, the publication reports: The number of individuals in the TCR sequencing and HLA analysis was recognized as being relatively small.

As concerns this clonotype: It has no known antigen specificity. Nothing much larger sits one base from this clone, and base qualities are not available.

RNA was extracted using the RNeasy kit, and 0.5 to 1 microgram was reverse transcribed with random hexamers. The immunoSEQ multiplex PCR assay, which covers 54 Vbeta and 13 Jbeta segments, was used to amplify TCR beta CDR3 regions. To correct PCR amplification bias, a synthetic template baseline was used for both primer optimization and computational correction. The study's processing was this. Reads were annotated to V, D and J genes according to IMGT and were analyzed with immunoSEQ Analyzer, with only productive sequences retained. To calculate clonality, Shannon entropy was normalized by log2 of the number of productive unique sequences and then subtracted from one. Public and private clones were assessed among the 100 most prevalent clones of each patient and control. Clones were defined as Susac-specific if absent from the healthy and MS cohorts, from around 1,100 published viral clones and from other ImmuneACCESS disease sequences. The raw public data were reprocessed by TCRdb itself: fastp quality trimming at Q25, MiXCR clonotype calling, in-frame beta chains only. Each CDR3 protein appears once, grouped with its most common genes and DNA. TCRdb assigned the V and J calls; the authors' analysis was not used. The sample data list 130,000 or so distinct CDR3 sequences, and 85% to 95% of these were observed just once. Clones ranked in the top ten supply about 0.098% of the sample.

The CDR3 holds 16 amino acids from the cysteine to the phenylalanine. Just the 48-base CDR3 DNA is kept, in frame starting at base 1. V is pruned by 1 base and J by 5 bases, leaving 6 bases of the junction without a gene match. CDR1 and CDR2 were assigned from the germline V gene as SGHAT and FQNNGV. High-throughput TCR beta sequencing profiled peripheral blood CD8+ and CD4+ T cells from healthy donors, Susac syndrome patients and multiple sclerosis patients. The healthy donors served as controls matched for age and sex. Bulk CD8+ and CD4+ T cells were purified by magnetic negative isolation, whereas CD8+ TEMRA cells were enriched by FACS. Blood was collected in EDTA tubes and processed within 24 hours, with PBMCs isolated through density gradient centrifugation. PBMCs destined for TCR sequencing were cryopreserved in liquid nitrogen and later thawed in a 37 °C water bath. Purity of sorted or isolated CD4+, CD8+ and CD8+ TEMRA cells was at least 90%.

The receptor was derived from a human donor in good health. What was sequenced was CD4+ T cells from PBMCs. The receptor chain draws on TRBV11-2 and TRBJ2-1; the junction holds 9 bases that match TRBD2. The CDR3 here reads CASSLVASGKNNEQFF. The DNA reads TGTGCCAGCAGCTTAGTGGCTAGCGGGAAAAACAATGAGCAGTTCTTC.